These 30 T cell receptor beta chains were sequenced from one sample in a study of cytomegalovirus exposure and HLA in healthy donors. The study ran its PCR with 60 Vbeta and 13 Jbeta primers. TCRdb's copy holds only in-frame clones and misses some; the assay was immunoSEQ multiplex PCR. This sample yields about 76,000 clones, of which 78% are seen a single time; roughly 9% belongs to the top ten. The sequenced sample consisted of PBMCs. These receptors were obtained from a middle-aged woman in good health and CMV-seropositive.

The chain uses TRBV5-1 and TRBJ1-6; D may be TRBD1 (5 bases). This CDR3 region has 17 residues. Germline CDR1 reads SGHRS; CDR2 reads YFSETQ. Trimming removed 2 bases from V and 0 bases from J, with 12 bases in between. The CDR3 is CASSLGQGPSYNSPLHF. The CDR3 DNA reads TGCGCCAGCAGCTTAGGTCAGGGTCCCTCCTATAATTCACCCCTCCACTTT.

The chain uses TRBV7-9 and TRBJ2-5; 7 bases map to TRBD1. The CDR3 extends over 14 amino acids. Trimming removed 5 bases from V and 5 bases from J; junction bases left unmatched: 8. CDR1 is SEHNR, CDR2 FQNEAQ, per germline (reference sequence). In DNA form, the CDR3 reads TGTGCCAGCAGCCACAGGGGTCAATGGGAGACCCAGTACTTC. It codes for CASSHRGQWETQYF.

The chain combines TRBV7-9 with TRBJ2-7; possible D gene TRBD2, 5 bases. CDR3 size: 12 residues. Germline assignment: CDR1 SEHNR and CDR2 FQNEAQ (reference sequence). Trimming removed 3 bases at V and 4 bases at J, with 7 bases between. Here the CDR3 reads CASSLDFYEQYF. The CDR3 nucleotides are TGTGCCAGCAGCTTGGACTTTTACGAGCAGTACTTC.

The chain uses TRBV30 and TRBJ2-5; 11 nucleotides line up with TRBD1. V shed 5 bases, J shed 4 bases, and the junction held 6 bases outside the gene matches. CDR3 length: 14 amino acids. The germline gives CDR1 GTSNPN, CDR2 SVGIG (reference sequence). CDR3 sequence reads: CAWEGQGGLETQYF. The CDR3 DNA reads as TGTGCCTGGGAGGGACAGGGGGGGTTAGAGACCCAGTACTTC.

This clone was seen a few times. The chain carries TRBV7-8 and TRBJ1-1; D gene uncertain. Trimming removed 5 bases at V and 3 bases at J, with 13 bases between. CDR3 length: 14 amino acids. Germline-derived CDR1 and CDR2 are SGHVS and FQNEAQ. Written as DNA, the CDR3 is TGTGCCAGCAGCCACCGGGTCATTGACACTGAAGCTTTCTTT. It translates to CASSHRVIDTEAFF.

In its sample, this clone was seen a few times. The chain joins TRBV7-2 to TRBJ2-7; 11 bases map to TRBD2. Trimming took 3 bases from V and 4 from J; bases not matched to a gene: 5. The CDR3 is made up of 15 amino acids. Germline V gives CDR1 SGHTA, CDR2 FQGNSA. CDR3 in amino acids: CASSLLAGGNYEQYF. The CDR3 DNA reads as TGTGCCAGCAGCTTGTTAGCGGGGGGGAATTACGAGCAGTACTTC.

This clone has only a few counts. CDR3 bases: TGTGCCAGCAGCCCAGCCGCGGCCAGGGTCCGTGGTGAGCAGTTCTTC. Protein sequence: CASSPAAARVRGEQFF. The rearrangement links TRBV4-2 to TRBJ2-1; D possibly corresponds to TRBD1 (5 bases). Germline values: CDR1 LGHNA, CDR2 YNFKEQ. There are 16 residues in the CDR3. The V end lost 4 bases, the J end lost 9 bases, and 22 bases lay between the germline ends.

The chain links TRBV28 to TRBJ1-6; D not resolved. Germline V lookup: CDR1 MDHEN, CDR2 SYDVKM. V lost 5 bases to trimming and J lost 0 bases, with 14 bases between them. This CDR3 region has 17 residues. The CDR3 nucleotides read TGTGCCAGCAGTACCCTTAAACGGAGCTCCTATAATTCACCCCTCCACTTT. Protein: CASSTLKRSSYNSPLHF.

The chain joins TRBV19 to TRBJ2-4; D gene uncertain. Germline CDR1 is LNHDA and CDR2 is SQIVND (reference sequence). Trimming stripped 5 bases from V and 5 bases from J, with 10 bases between. The CDR3 has 13 residues. CDR3 amino acids: CASSLLQENIQYF. The DNA for the CDR3 is TGTGCCAGTAGTTTGCTCCAGGAAAACATTCAGTACTTC.

A note on this clone: Other DNA sequences within the sample encode an identical CDR3. This chain joins TRBV7-2 and TRBJ1-3, with 9 bases lining up with TRBD1. The CDR3 has 15 residues. The trim removed 6 bases at V and 3 bases at J, leaving 6 bases unmatched. The germline V gene has CDR1 SGHTA and CDR2 FQGNSA. The CDR3 DNA reads as TGTGCCAGCAGTTCACAGGGGGCTCGTGGAAACACCATATATTTT. Protein sequence: CASSSQGARGNTIYF.

The chain joins TRBV29-1 to TRBJ2-1, with D perhaps matching TRBD1 (6 bases). Germline lookup yields CDR1 SQVTM and CDR2 ANQGSEA. The CDR3 runs 14 residues. V lost 5 bases to trimming and J lost 0 bases, with 11 bases between them. The CDR3, as DNA: TGCAGCGTTTCGGGACACCCCTCCTACAATGAGCAGTTCTTC. It is translated as CSVSGHPSYNEQFF.

The chain combines TRBV15 with TRBJ2-3, with D maybe TRBD2 (6 bases). The CDR3 extends over 16 amino acids. Germline V lookup: CDR1 LNHNV, CDR2 YYDKDF (reference sequence). V was trimmed by 0 bases and J by 6 bases, leaving 16 bases between them. The CDR3 region has the DNA TGTGCCACCAGCAGAGATCTAATCGGGGGAGTGGATACGCAGTATTTT. Translation gives CATSRDLIGGVDTQYF.

The chain links TRBV5-1 to TRBJ2-6, with a weak D call TRBD1 (5 bases). The CDR3 loop spans 17 amino acids. The germline V gene has CDR1 SGHRS and CDR2 YFSETQ. V shed 1 base and J shed 1 base, with 12 bases lying between them. As DNA, the CDR3 is TGCGCCAGCAGCTTGAGTCAGGGTACGTCTGGGGCCAACGTCCTGACTTTC. Translation gives CASSLSQGTSGANVLTF.

The chain combines TRBV28 with TRBJ2-5; 7 bases line up with TRBD2. V was pared by 6 bases and J by 3 bases, with 4 bases of the junction left unmatched. The CDR3 has 13 residues. CDR1 is MDHEN and CDR2 is SYDVKM in the germline V gene. CDR3 in DNA: TGTGCCAGCAGGACGGGAGGAAAAGAGACCCAGTACTTC. Its translation is CASRTGGKETQYF.

This sequence joins TRBV5-6 and TRBJ2-3, with 8 nucleotides matching TRBD2. V dropped 0 bases and J dropped 3; count of bases not matched to a gene: 3. This CDR3 spans 15 amino acids. Germline loops: CDR1 SGHDT, CDR2 YYEEEE. CDR3 DNA sequence: TGTGCCAGCAGCTTGGTCCCTAGCGGGACAGATACGCAGTATTTT. Translation gives CASSLVPSGTDTQYF.

By proportion, this clone is medium-sized (0.01 to 0.1%). This rearrangement joins TRBV11-2 to TRBJ1-1, with D hard to call. The CDR3 extends over 11 amino acids. Trimming cost V 5 bases and J 10 bases, with 11 bases left between them. Germline V gene data show CDR1 as SGHAT and CDR2 as FQNNGV. This CDR3 is CASSQTVVAFF. The CDR3, as DNA: TGTGCCAGCAGCCAAACAGTAGTAGCTTTCTTT.

This clone appeared a few times. The chain combines TRBV19 with TRBJ2-1; D possibly corresponds to TRBD2 (5 bases). The ends were cut back, 4 bases at V and 0 bases at J, with 16 bases in the middle. Per germline, CDR1 LNHDA and CDR2 SQIVND (reference sequence). This CDR3 contains 17 residues. The CDR3 DNA sequence: TGTGCCAGTAGTAGGGGTGGGGAAGCGGCCTCCTACAATGAGCAGTTCTTC. Translating gives CASSRGGEAASYNEQFF.

This clone has only one observation. V gene TRBV10-3 combines with J gene TRBJ1-1, with D uncertain. Trimming took 5 bases from V and 6 from J, leaving 13 bases between them. The CDR3 is made up of 13 amino acids. From germline, CDR1 is ENHRY and CDR2 SYGVKD. The CDR3 coding sequence is TGTGCCATCAGTCCTGGGAGGGAGTCTGAAGCTTTCTTT. The encoded protein is CAISPGRESEAFF.

V usage is TRBV30 and J usage is TRBJ2-3, with TRBD2 matching over 7 bases. CDR1 GTSNPN and CDR2 SVGIG come from the germline V gene (reference sequence). The length of the CDR3 is 13 residues. The J segment lost 5 bases and the V segment lost 3 bases, leaving 5 bases of the junction unmatched. The CDR3 protein is CAWRRAGVDTQYF. CDR3 coding DNA: TGTGCCTGGAGGAGGGCGGGGGTAGATACGCAGTATTTT.

This clone was counted a few times. The chain has TRBV19 and TRBJ2-4; a weak D match, TRBD1 (6 bases). The CDR3 covers 16 residues. Germline V gene lookup returns CDR1 LNHDA and CDR2 SQIVND (reference sequence). Trimming took 6 bases from V and 0 from J, leaving 15 bases between them. DNA of the CDR3: TGTGCCAGTAGATTGGGACACGGCCTAGCCAAAAACATTCAGTACTTC. It yields the protein CASRLGHGLAKNIQYF. Full variable domain (missing parts from reference TRBV19 and TRBJ2-4): DGGITQSPKYLFRKEGQNVTLSCEQNLNHDAMYWYRQDPGQGLRLIYYSQIVNDFQKGDIAEGYSVSREKKESFPLTVTSAQKNPTAFYLCASRLGHGLAKNIQYFGAGTRLSVL.

The chain combines TRBV4-3 with TRBJ2-3; D gene unclear. CDR1 and CDR2 from the germline V gene are LGHNA and YSLEER. CDR3 length: 15 residues. V lost 0 bases and J 2 bases, leaving 9 bases between the germline ends. The CDR3 here is CASSQDTYYTDTQYF. CDR3 nucleotide sequence: TGCGCCAGCAGCCAAGATACTTATTACACAGATACGCAGTATTTT.

The chain links TRBV4-1 to TRBJ2-2; D uncertain. Germline lookup yields CDR1 MGHRA and CDR2 YSYEKL. The V end lost 5 bases, the J end lost 5 bases, and 9 bases lay between the germline ends. CDR3 length: 13 amino acids. The CDR3 nucleotides read TGCGCCAGCAGCGACGACATAACCGGGGAGCTGTTTTTT. This gives the protein CASSDDITGELFF.

V gene TRBV5-1 combines with J gene TRBJ1-6, with 8 nucleotides matching TRBD1. The germline CDR1 and CDR2 sequences are SGHRS and YFSETQ. This CDR3 is 16 amino acids long. The ends lost 0 bases at V and 7 bases at J; junction bases unmatched: 6. The CDR3 loop is CASSLAGQVWNSPLHF. CDR3 bases: TGCGCCAGCAGCTTGGCGGGACAGGTATGGAATTCACCCCTCCACTTT.

This chain connects TRBV7-7 to TRBJ2-5; 8 bases are shared with TRBD2. The germline CDR1 and CDR2 sequences are SSHAT and FNYEAQ (reference sequence). CDR3 size: 15 residues. V trimming: 5 bases; J trimming: 5 bases; junction bases outside the gene matches: 10. CDR3 amino acids: CASSAQRGTGETQYF. The DNA of the CDR3 is TGTGCCAGCAGCGCACAGCGGGGGACCGGGGAGACCCAGTACTTC.

This sequence joins TRBV4-2 and TRBJ2-1; D is perhaps TRBD1 (6 bases). The CDR3 runs 15 residues. Germline CDR1 is LGHNA and CDR2 is YNFKEQ. V lost 7 bases and J lost 8, with 21 bases in between. The CDR3 nucleotides are TGTGCCAGCACCCTTCGGACAGACCAGAAGGATGAGCAGTTCTTC. It translates to CASTLRTDQKDEQFF.

V is TRBV5-1 and J is TRBJ2-7; 11 nucleotides align to TRBD1. Trimming removed 0 bases from V and 3 bases from J; junction bases left unmatched: 5. CDR3 size: 16 residues. Germline V gene sequence: CDR1 SGHRS, CDR2 YFSETQ. CDR3 sequence (DNA): TGCGCCAGCAGCTTGGAGGGGGGGACAGGGGGCTACGAGCAGTACTTC. Its translation is CASSLEGGTGGYEQYF.

This clone was counted a few times. Other nucleotide sequences in the sample specify the same CDR3. The rearrangement uses TRBV7-2 and TRBJ2-1; 8 bases line up with TRBD2. Trimming at V came to 5 bases and at J to 2 bases, leaving 5 bases not matched to a gene. CDR3 length: 15 residues. Germline CDR1 is SGHTA and CDR2 is FQGNSA. The CDR3 bases are TGTGCCAGCAGCCTTACTAGCGGCCCCTACAATGAGCAGTTCTTC. This gives the protein CASSLTSGPYNEQFF. Full variable domain (missing parts from reference TRBV7-2 and TRBJ2-1): GAGVSQSPSNKVTEKGKDVELRCDPISGHTALYWYRQSLGQGLEFLIYFQGNSAPDKSGLPSDRFSAERTGGSVSTLTIQRTQQEDSAVYLCASSLTSGPYNEQFFGPGTRLTVL.

In DNA form, the CDR3 reads TGTGCCAGCAGTGAATCCGGGACAGTCCTATCTGGGTACTTC. Translated, it gives CASSESGTVLSGYF. The chain carries TRBV2 and TRBJ2-7; TRBD1 agrees at 7 bases. The trim removed 2 bases at V and 12 bases at J, leaving 13 bases unmatched. Looked up from germline, CDR1 is SNHLY and CDR2 is FYNNEI. The CDR3 totals 14 residues.

The chain uses TRBV7-9 and TRBJ2-3, with 13 bases identical to TRBD2. Germline CDR1 reads SEHNR; CDR2 reads FQNEAQ (reference sequence). This CDR3 comprises 15 residues. V lost 5 bases and J lost 5; bases outside the gene matches: 4. The CDR3 reads CASSQTSGGIDTQYF. For the CDR3, the DNA is TGTGCCAGCAGCCAGACTAGCGGGGGGATAGATACGCAGTATTTT.

This clone was picked up one time. The V gene is TRBV5-1, the J gene TRBJ1-1, with TRBD1 matching over 7 bases. The CDR3 has 14 residues. With V trimmed by 3 bases and J by 1 base, 3 bases remained unmatched. Germline assignment: CDR1 SGHRS and CDR2 YFSETQ. CDR3 nucleotides: TGCGCCAGCAGCTCGGGACAGCCGAACACTGAAGCTTTCTTT. Its translation: CASSSGQPNTEAFF.